What follows describes a single TCR beta chain. Its target antigen remains unknown. Per-nucleotide qualities are absent, and no much larger clonotype sits a single base away. RNA was extracted using the RNeasy kit, and roughly 0.5 to 1 microgram was reverse transcribed with random hexamers. The immunoSEQ multiplex PCR assay, which covers 54 Vbeta and 13 Jbeta segments, was used to amplify TCR beta CDR3 regions. PCR amplification bias was corrected by using a synthetic template baseline for primer optimization and computational correction. As for how the authors treated the data: Reads were assigned to V, D and J genes according to IMGT and analyzed in immunoSEQ Analyzer, with only productive sequences retained. Clonality was calculated as one minus the Shannon entropy normalized by log2 of the number of productive unique sequences. For each patient and control, public and private clones were evaluated within the 100 most prevalent clones. A clone was defined as Susac-specific if it was absent from the healthy and MS cohorts, from roughly 980 published viral clones and from other ImmuneACCESS disease sequences. The public reads were reprocessed in TCRdb via fastp at Q25 and MiXCR, keeping in-frame beta chains. Rows matching on CDR3 protein sequence are summarized as one entry with the most common DNA and genes. None of the V and J calls come from the authors' own analysis; TCRdb made them. In this sample the table shows about 130,000 distinct CDR3 sequences, 90% to 95% of which occur a single time. Roughly 0.11% of the sample rests with the top ten.

Peripheral blood CD8+ and CD4+ T cells from healthy donors, Susac syndrome patients and multiple sclerosis patients were profiled by high-throughput TCR beta sequencing. Healthy donors were included as age- and sex-matched controls. Bulk CD8+ and CD4+ T cells were purified magnetically by negative isolation, whereas CD8+ TEMRA cells were enriched by FACS. Blood was drawn into EDTA tubes, processed within 24 hours, and PBMCs were isolated by density gradient centrifugation. PBMCs intended for TCR sequencing were cryopreserved in liquid nitrogen and thawed later in a water bath at 37 degrees C. Purity of sorted or isolated CD4+, CD8+ and CD8+ TEMRA cells was at least 90%. The germline V end is reduced by 4 bases and the J end by 2 bases; junction bases left unmatched: 2. Counted from cysteine to phenylalanine, this CDR3 has 17 amino acids. The retained sequence is limited to the CDR3, 51 bases, with the frame set at the first base. The germline V gene gives CDR1 as SGHDT and CDR2 as YYEEEE.

These data are taken from a study of CD8 T cells in Susac syndrome (dated by TCRdb to the late 2010s). At the level of the whole study: Whether CD8+ T cell activation and differentiation in Susac syndrome was antigen driven was tested using repertoire sequencing. What the research found in general, with its limitations: The study acknowledged that relatively few individuals were included in the TCR sequencing and HLA analysis.

The rearranged chain carries TRBV5-6 and TRBJ2-6; 14 middle bases align to TRBD2. Sequenced sample: CD4+ T cells from PBMCs. The TCR originated in a human donor in good health. The sequence in DNA is TGTGCCAGCAGCACGGGACTAGCGGGAGCTGGGGCCAACGTCCTGACTTTC. It specifies CASSTGLAGAGANVLTF.